Listed here is a single T cell receptor beta chain. Germline CDR1 reads SGHDT; CDR2 reads YYEEEE. This CDR3 has 17 amino acids. The ends were cut back, 6 bases at V and 0 bases at J, with 16 bases in the middle. This sample stems from a study of blood T cell repertoires in COVID-19. In the original processing: From reference gene primer amplification, estimates of nucleated cell counts were derived. Assay used: immunoSEQ multiplex PCR; TCRdb lists only in-frame clones, some missing. V, J and clone size reflect that table, while D and trimming were determined from the DNA. The data contain over 150,000 clones, approximately 80% of them singletons.

The sample consisted of peripheral blood. The receptor comes from a human donor in a cohort sampled during active COVID-19. The chain uses TRBV5-6 and TRBJ2-6, with D perhaps matching TRBD1 (6 bases). CDR3 nucleotide sequence: TGTGCCAGCACCAGTAGACAAGGGGGCTCTGGGGCCAACGTCCTGACTTTC. Translating it yields CASTSRQGGSGANVLTF.